The 19 T cell receptor beta chains presented below share a single source sample, sequenced in a study of T cells in Graves' hyperthyroidism and ophthalmopathy (dated by TCRdb to between 2019 and 2020). The library relied on multiplex PCR. The data were produced on an Illumina HiSeq 2000. TCR beta CDR3 regions were amplified from RNA transcripts. The TCR CDR3 was subjected to a first round of RT-PCR using the HTBI primer set and the Qiagen OneStep RT-PCR kit. Clones were called with MiXCR by TCRdb after fastp trimmed the public reads at Q25, and only in-frame beta chains were retained. Every entry covers one CDR3 protein and lists the most common genes and DNA from its rows. Counted in this sample were under 550,000 distinct CDR3 sequences; roughly an eighth of them appeared once. The ten largest clones add up to 5.3% of the sample. Sequencing input: blood. The receptors derive from a woman aged 18-35 years with Graves' hyperthyroidism.

This clonotype was found many times. The V and J genes are TRBV5-6 and TRBJ2-1; 10 positions agree with TRBD2. The CDR3 extends over 15 amino acids. V dropped 2 bases and J dropped 8; count of bases not matched to a gene: 7. Germline loops: CDR1 SGHDT, CDR2 YYEEEE. Written as DNA, the CDR3 is TGTGCCAGCAGCTTAGCGGGAGGGCAAGTCCATGAGCAGTTCTTC. This codes for CASSLAGGQVHEQFF.

Many counts were recorded for this clonotype. The chain has TRBV5-1 and TRBJ1-1; D perhaps matches TRBD1 (6 bases). From germline, CDR1 is SGHRS and CDR2 YFSETQ. Trimming removed 3 bases from V and 8 bases from J, with 11 bases in between. The CDR3 length is 12 residues. The CDR3 bases are TGCGCCAGCAGCTCGTCAACAGGGGAAGCTTTCTTT. It yields the protein CASSSSTGEAFF.

A few counts support this clonotype. A read error is possible here, since a much larger clone lies one base away. The rearrangement links TRBV28 to TRBJ1-1, with D hard to call. The CDR3 has 13 amino acids. V lost 7 bases to trimming and J lost 0 bases, with 9 bases between them. Germline loops: CDR1 MDHEN, CDR2 SYDVKM. Here the CDR3 reads CASNYKMNTEAFF. The CDR3 DNA reads TGTGCCAGCAATTACAAGATGAACACTGAAGCTTTCTTT. Filled out from reference TRBV28 and TRBJ1-1, the complete variable domain reads DVKVTQSSRYLVKRTGEKVFLECVQDMDHENMFWYRQDPGLGLRLIYFSYDVKMKEKGDIPEGYSVSREKKERFSLILESASTNQTSMYLCASNYKMNTEAFFGQGTRLTVV.

This clonotype was detected ten times or more. The chain employs TRBV28 and TRBJ1-5, with 8 bases fitting TRBD1. CDR3 length: 16 residues. The trim removed 4 bases at V and 1 base at J, leaving 6 bases unmatched. Germline lookup yields CDR1 MDHEN and CDR2 SYDVKM. The CDR3 is CASSSTGQVSNQPQHF. The CDR3 nucleotides read TGTGCCAGCAGTTCAACGGGACAGGTCAGCAATCAGCCCCAGCATTTT.

This clonotype was counted a few times. The chain joins TRBV10-3 to TRBJ1-6; 8 bases agree with TRBD1. The J segment lost 9 bases and the V segment lost 0 bases, leaving 10 bases of the junction unmatched. This CDR3 region has 17 residues. CDR1 ENHRY and CDR2 SYGVKD come from the germline V gene. The chain's CDR3 is CAISESAGGPSGSPLHF. The CDR3 DNA is TGTGCCATCAGTGAGTCGGCAGGGGGCCCCTCAGGTTCACCCCTCCACTTT.

Ten or more counts support this clonotype. The chain is built from TRBV28 and TRBJ2-7, with TRBD2 matching 10 bases. V lost 3 bases and J lost 1; bases outside the gene matches: 6. CDR3 length: 16 amino acids. Germline CDR1 and CDR2: MDHEN and SYDVKM. CDR3 amino acids: CASSLPQREGSYEQYF. In nucleotides, the CDR3 is TGTGCCAGCAGTTTGCCTCAGCGGGAGGGATCCTACGAGCAGTACTTC.

At least ten counts were recorded for this clonotype. V gene TRBV24-1 combines with J gene TRBJ2-5; no clear D gene. The CDR3 covers 15 residues. Looked up from germline, CDR1 is KGHDR and CDR2 is SFDVKD. V gave up 1 base and J gave up 2 bases, with 10 bases separating them. CDR3 sequence reads: CATSDFPGRQETQYF. CDR3 in DNA: TGTGCCACCAGTGATTTCCCCGGAAGACAAGAGACCCAGTACTTC.

In this sample, this clonotype turned up a few times. The chain carries TRBV12-3 or TRBV12-4 and TRBJ1-5, with 9 bases fitting TRBD1. This CDR3 has 13 residues. After removal of 8 bases from V and 4 bases from J, the junction contained 3 bases not matched to a gene. CDR3 bases: TGTGCCAGCGGGACAGGGTTAAATCAGCCCCAGCATTTT. Its translation: CASGTGLNQPQHF.

This clonotype was seen more than once but under ten times. V usage is TRBV30 and J usage is TRBJ1-1; D uncertain. In germline, CDR1 is GTSNPN, CDR2 SVGIG (reference sequence). There are 15 residues in the CDR3. The V end lost 0 bases, the J end lost 8 bases, and 19 bases lay between the germline ends. The CDR3 is CAWSVGQTIAQEAFF. DNA of the CDR3: TGTGCCTGGAGTGTTGGTCAGACCATAGCCCAAGAAGCTTTCTTT.

In this sample, this clonotype turned up many times. The J gene is TRBJ2-2, the V gene TRBV6-2 or TRBV6-3; 9 bases align to TRBD2. This CDR3 comprises 15 residues. CDR1 and CDR2 (germline): MNHEY, SVGEGT. With V trimmed by 5 bases and J by 2 bases, 3 bases remained unmatched. In DNA form, the CDR3 reads TGTGCCAGCAGTATAGCGGGAGAAAACACCGGGGAGCTGTTTTTT. Amino acid sequence: CASSIAGENTGELFF.

CDR3 sequence reads: CAIADFQNEQFF. The CDR3 DNA reads TGTGCCATTGCAGATTTCCAAAATGAGCAGTTCTTC. This chain links TRBV10-3 with TRBJ2-1, with D uncertain. Germline CDR1 is ENHRY and CDR2 is SYGVKD. The CDR3 totals 12 residues. Trimming took 9 bases from V and 7 from J, leaving 13 bases between them.

The sample holds many counts of this clonotype. The genes are TRBV20-1 and TRBJ2-5; D may be TRBD2 (6 bases). The CDR3 has 17 residues. Germline V gene sequence: CDR1 DFQATT, CDR2 SNEGSKA (reference sequence). With 0 bases removed from V and 2 bases from J, the gap between germline ends came to 19 bases. In nucleotides, the CDR3 is TGCAGTGCTAGAGAGAATCTGGGAGGTGGGGGGCAAGAGACCCAGTACTTC. As protein: CSARENLGGGGQETQYF.

This clonotype was counted once. The chain links TRBV20-1 to TRBJ2-1, with unresolved D. The CDR3 totals 13 residues. Germline values: CDR1 DFQATT, CDR2 SNEGSKA (reference sequence). Deletions cut 6 bases from V and 12 bases from J, with 21 bases between. The CDR3 loop is CSAPLSTSYGQFF. CDR3 coding DNA: TGCAGTGCGCCGTTGAGCACCTCCTACGGGCAGTTCTTC.

This clonotype was recorded at least ten times. The chain has TRBV5-1 and TRBJ2-1, with D uncertain. Trimming took off 3 bases at V and 7 bases at J, with 17 bases between the two ends. In germline, CDR1 is SGHRS, CDR2 YFSETQ. The CDR3 is 15 residues long. The CDR3 region has the DNA TGCGCCAGCAGCTCCCCTCCCCAGAGAGAGAATGAGCAGTTCTTC. Its translation: CASSSPPQRENEQFF.

In this sample, this clonotype turned up a few times. This chain uses TRBV6-1 with TRBJ2-3; 10 bases are shared with TRBD2. Germline V gives CDR1 MNHNS, CDR2 SASEGT. V lost 5 bases and J lost 5; bases outside the gene matches: 7. The CDR3 is 15 amino acids. The DNA of the CDR3 is TGTGCCAGCAGTAGTGGACTAGCGGAGCTAGATACGCAGTATTTT. Its protein is CASSSGLAELDTQYF.

This clonotype was observed many times. The chain uses TRBV20-1 and TRBJ1-5, with D uncertain. This CDR3 region has 13 residues. Per the germline V gene, CDR1 is DFQATT and CDR2 is SNEGSKA (reference sequence). With 7 bases removed from V and 5 bases from J, the gap between germline ends came to 15 bases. DNA of the CDR3: TGCAGTGGGAGAGGTGACATACATCAGCCCCAGCATTTT. Translated: CSGRGDIHQPQHF.

This clonotype was observed at least ten times. V usage is TRBV7-9 and J usage is TRBJ1-5; possibly TRBD1 for D (6 bases). This CDR3 is built from 19 residues. Trimming stripped 1 base from V and 0 bases from J, with 19 bases between. Germline V gene sequence: CDR1 SEHNR, CDR2 FQNEAQ (reference sequence). In DNA, the CDR3 is TGTGCCAGCAGCTTAGAAATAGGGACAAGATCGTATAGCAATCAGCCCCAGCATTTT. It specifies CASSLEIGTRSYSNQPQHF.

This clonotype occurred a few times. V and J are TRBV7-2 and TRBJ1-5, with D possibly being TRBD1 (6 bases). The CDR3 runs to 13 residues. CDR1 and CDR2 from the germline V gene are SGHTA and FQGNSA. Deletions cut 5 bases from V and 7 bases from J, with 12 bases between. Here the CDR3 DNA reads TGTGCCAGCAGCACAGGGTTCGGCCAGCCCCAGCATTTT. It yields the protein CASSTGFGQPQHF.

The J gene is TRBJ1-2, the V gene TRBV27, with D possibly being TRBD1 (6 bases). The CDR3 is 13 amino acids. Deletions cut 3 bases from V and 6 bases from J, with 11 bases between. Germline V gives CDR1 MNHEY, CDR2 SMNVEV (reference sequence). In DNA form, the CDR3 reads TGTGCCAGCAGTTTTCAGCAGGGGAATGGCTACACCTTC. Amino acid sequence: CASSFQQGNGYTF.